Below, 23 T cell receptor beta chains from the same sample are listed, as sequenced in a study of cytomegalovirus exposure and HLA in healthy donors. The PCR used 60 Vbeta and 13 Jbeta primers. The table came from immunoSEQ multiplex PCR; TCRdb's copy has only in-frame clones and leaves some out. The sample lists under 130,000 clones; 55% to 75% were seen once. The specimen was PBMCs. These receptors all stem from a man aged 25-45 years in good health and CMV-seropositive.

The chain recombines TRBV5-1 with TRBJ2-2; 9 bases match TRBD1. In germline, CDR1 is SGHRS, CDR2 YFSETQ. The CDR3 extends over 17 amino acids. The trim removed 4 bases at V and 3 bases at J, leaving 10 bases unmatched. The CDR3 sequence: CASSVGARQGDTGELFF. CDR3 coding DNA: TGCGCCAGCAGCGTAGGGGCGAGACAGGGGGACACCGGGGAGCTGTTTTTT.

J is TRBJ2-2 and V is TRBV6-6; D may be TRBD1 (5 bases). CDR1 MNHNY and CDR2 SVGAGI come from the germline V gene (reference sequence). The CDR3 covers 12 residues. V lost 6 bases to trimming and J lost 5 bases, with 7 bases between them. The CDR3 loop is CASRKGTGELFF. In DNA, the CDR3 is TGTGCCAGCAGAAAGGGGACCGGGGAGCTGTTTTTT.

The V and J genes are TRBV7-3 and TRBJ1-1, with D possibly TRBD1 on 5 matching bases. The germline V and J ends were trimmed by 4 bases and 5 bases, with 11 bases remaining between them. The germline V gene encodes CDR1 SGHTA and CDR2 FQGTGA. The CDR3 runs 13 residues. The CDR3 is CASSSRQQTEAFF. The CDR3 DNA reads TGTGCCAGCAGCTCCCGACAGCAAACTGAAGCTTTCTTT. Combining the CDR3 with reference TRBV7-3 and TRBJ1-1 gives the whole variable domain GAGVSQTPSNKVTEKGKYVELRCDPISGHTALYWYRQSLGQGPEFLIYFQGTGAADDSGLPNDRFFAVRPEGSVSTLKIQRTERGDSAVYLCASSSRQQTEAFFGQGTRLTVV.

The chain couples TRBV27 to TRBJ2-7; maybe TRBD1 (6 bases). V gave up 10 bases and J gave up 7 bases, with 17 bases separating them. The germline V gene encodes CDR1 MNHEY and CDR2 SMNVEV (reference sequence). The CDR3 runs 12 residues. The CDR3 nucleotides are TGTGCCACCCGCGGGCATAGGGGGGAGCAGTACTTC. It is translated as CATRGHRGEQYF.

In its sample, this clone was seen a few times. The gene calls are TRBV4-1 and TRBJ2-7; maybe TRBD2 (7 bases). Germline-derived CDR1 and CDR2 are MGHRA and YSYEKL. The CDR3 has 15 residues. V was pared by 1 base and J by 5 bases, with 15 bases between. CDR3: CASSQVFGGPHEQYF. For the CDR3, the DNA is TGCGCCAGCAGCCAAGTTTTCGGGGGGCCCCACGAGCAGTACTTC.

J is TRBJ2-3 and V is TRBV18, with TRBD2 matching 7 bases. The CDR3 spans 16 residues. Germline trimming cut 2 bases from V and 1 base from J; bases unmatched to any gene: 6. CDR1 is KGHSH, CDR2 LQKENI, per germline. CDR3 DNA: TGTGCCAGCTCACCAAGGGCTAGCGGCGGCACAGATACGCAGTATTTT. This translates into CASSPRASGGTDTQYF.

The CDR3 region has the DNA TGTGCCAGCAGGCCGTCGGGCGGGGGGATGTACGAGCAGTACTTC. Amino acid sequence: CASRPSGGGMYEQYF. The chain joins TRBV7-2 to TRBJ2-7, with TRBD2 identical over 8 bases. V trimming: 6 bases; J trimming: 4 bases; junction bases outside the gene matches: 11. Per germline, CDR1 SGHTA and CDR2 FQGNSA. The CDR3 is 15 amino acids.

This CDR3 is CASSLAAAQGALYEQYF. CDR3 DNA sequence: TGCGCCAGCAGCTTGGCCGCTGCGCAGGGGGCCCTTTACGAGCAGTACTTC. The chain couples TRBV5-1 to TRBJ2-7, with TRBD1 matching over 8 bases. The CDR3 has 17 residues. Germline CDR1 is SGHRS and CDR2 is YFSETQ. V lost 0 bases to trimming and J lost 4 bases; unmatched junction nucleotides: 12. The variable domain in full, with the rest retrieved from reference TRBV5-1 and TRBJ2-7, is KAGVTQTPRYLIKTRGQQVTLSCSPISGHRSVSWYQQTPGQGLQFLFEYFSETQRNKGNFPGRFSGRQFSNSRSEMNVSTLELGDSALYLCASSLAAAQGALYEQYFGPGTRLTVT.

This clone was detected a few times. The gene calls are TRBV27 and TRBJ1-2, with D perhaps TRBD1 (6 bases). This CDR3 has 14 residues. V lost 3 bases to trimming and J lost 0 bases, with 8 bases between them. Germline CDR1 MNHEY, CDR2 SMNVEV (reference sequence). The CDR3 loop reads CASSLDSSNYGYTF. The CDR3 bases are TGTGCCAGCAGTTTGGACAGTTCTAACTATGGCTACACCTTC.

The V and J genes are TRBV11-3 and TRBJ2-5, with 11 bases fitting TRBD2. The CDR3 totals 17 residues. J was trimmed by 4 bases and V by 0 bases; bases with no gene match: 7. In germline, CDR1 is SGHNT, CDR2 YENEEA. The CDR3 here is CASSLDSPTSGGETQYF. The CDR3 DNA sequence: TGTGCCAGCAGCTTAGATTCGCCAACTAGCGGGGGAGAGACCCAGTACTTC.

The chain joins TRBV25-1 to TRBJ2-3, with D possibly TRBD2 on 5 matching bases. Germline V gene sequence: CDR1 MGHDK, CDR2 SYGVNS. The ends were cut back, 2 bases at V and 2 bases at J, with 8 bases in the middle. There are 14 residues in the CDR3. In nucleotides, the CDR3 is TGTGCCAGCAGTGAAAGCGGCTCCACAGATACGCAGTATTTT. Protein: CASSESGSTDTQYF.

The rearrangement uses TRBV2 and TRBJ2-4, with TRBD1 as a possible D gene (7 bases). V gave up 4 bases and J gave up 2 bases, with 12 bases separating them. Germline loops: CDR1 SNHLY, CDR2 FYNNEI. The length of the CDR3 is 15 residues. CDR3 region: CASSGRGPTKNIQYF. CDR3 coding DNA: TGTGCCAGCAGTGGGAGGGGGCCAACCAAAAACATTCAGTACTTC. Drawing the rest from reference TRBV2 and TRBJ2-4, the complete variable domain is EPEVTQTPSHQVTQMGQEVILRCVPISNHLYFYWYRQILGQKVEFLVSFYNNEISEKSEIFDDQFSVERPDGSNFTLKIRSTKLEDSAMYFCASSGRGPTKNIQYFGAGTRLSVL.

This chain joins TRBV30 and TRBJ1-2, with a tentative D call TRBD1 (6 bases). Germline V gene sequence: CDR1 GTSNPN, CDR2 SVGIG (reference sequence). The CDR3 consists of 15 residues. The V gene lost 2 bases and the J gene lost 6 bases, with 19 bases spanning the gap. Here the CDR3 DNA reads TGTGCCTGGAGTAGTATCGGGGCAGGGGCCAATGGCTACACCTTC. Its translation is CAWSSIGAGANGYTF.

The CDR3 loop is CSVGTGTDTQYF. In DNA form, the CDR3 reads TGCAGCGTTGGAACAGGAACAGATACGCAGTATTTT. The V gene is TRBV29-1, the J gene TRBJ2-3, with D maybe TRBD1 (5 bases). The CDR3 has 12 amino acids. The V and J ends lost 4 bases and 3 bases respectively, with 8 bases between them. In germline, CDR1 is SQVTM, CDR2 ANQGSEA.

The V and J genes are TRBV15 and TRBJ1-1, with 7 bases lining up with TRBD1. The germline V gene has CDR1 LNHNV and CDR2 YYDKDF (reference sequence). Germline trimming cut 4 bases from V and 0 bases from J; bases unmatched to any gene: 8. The CDR3 runs 16 residues. The CDR3 loop reads CATSTRQGTLNTEAFF. The CDR3 nucleotides read TGTGCCACCAGCACCAGACAGGGTACCTTGAACACTGAAGCTTTCTTT.

The chain recombines TRBV30 with TRBJ1-1; perhaps TRBD1 as D (5 bases). Germline CDR1 GTSNPN, CDR2 SVGIG (reference sequence). The V end lost 7 bases, the J end lost 0 bases, and 9 bases lay between the germline ends. The CDR3 consists of 12 residues. The CDR3: CAFQGMNTEAFF. CDR3 in DNA: TGTGCCTTCCAGGGAATGAACACTGAAGCTTTCTTT.

The rearrangement joins TRBV2 to TRBJ2-7; TRBD2 aligns across 7 bases. V lost 6 bases and J lost 3; bases outside the gene matches: 2. CDR1 is SNHLY and CDR2 is FYNNEI in the germline V gene. This CDR3 is 12 amino acids long. The CDR3 nucleotides are TGTGCCAGCAGCCGGGACTACTACGAGCAGTACTTC. Residues: CASSRDYYEQYF.

This rearrangement joins TRBV30 to TRBJ1-2; a possible D gene is TRBD1 (5 bases). CDR1 GTSNPN and CDR2 SVGIG come from the germline V gene (reference sequence). The V end was cut by 2 bases, the J end by 4 bases, with 11 bases between. The CDR3 covers 13 residues. CDR3 DNA sequence: TGTGCCTGGAGTCTGGGGGGGATCTATGGCTACACCTTC. Its translation: CAWSLGGIYGYTF.

This rearrangement joins TRBV19 to TRBJ2-6; D is perhaps TRBD2 (5 bases). The CDR3 contains 18 residues. In germline, CDR1 is LNHDA, CDR2 SQIVND (reference sequence). V was cut by 2 bases and J by 0 bases, with 14 bases left in between. The CDR3: CASSILSGRVSGANVLTF. As DNA, the CDR3 is TGTGCCAGTAGTATACTCAGCGGCCGGGTCTCTGGGGCCAACGTCCTGACTTTC.

The V call is TRBV7-2, the J call TRBJ2-7, with TRBD2 matching 7 bases. V shed 5 bases and J 6 bases; nucleotides not matched to a gene: 7. CDR3 length equals 13 residues. Germline V gives CDR1 SGHTA, CDR2 FQGNSA. The CDR3 DNA reads as TGTGCCAGCAGCCCTGGGGTAGCGGGCGAGCAGTACTTC. Translating gives CASSPGVAGEQYF.

The chain recombines TRBV7-8 with TRBJ1-5, with unresolved D. The CDR3 length is 13 residues. In germline, CDR1 is SGHVS, CDR2 FQNEAQ. V gave up 1 base and J gave up 8 bases, with 9 bases separating them. CDR3 nucleotides: TGTGCCAGCAGCTTAGATCGGGAGAAGCCCCAGCATTTT. It codes for CASSLDREKPQHF.

This clone was counted only a few times. The gene calls are TRBV19 and TRBJ1-2; 11 bases align to TRBD1. Germline V gene sequence: CDR1 LNHDA, CDR2 SQIVND (reference sequence). The CDR3 runs to 15 residues. J lost 4 bases, V lost 3 bases, and 4 bases had no gene match. The DNA of the CDR3 is TGTGCCAGTAGTATCCGGGACAGGGGGACCTATGGCTACACCTTC. It specifies CASSIRDRGTYGYTF.

The genes are TRBV2 and TRBJ2-1; perhaps TRBD1 as D (5 bases). Germline CDR1 and CDR2: SNHLY and FYNNEI. The CDR3 runs 15 residues. V was cut by 3 bases and J by 5 bases, with 14 bases left in between. Here the CDR3 reads CASSDWGLSDNEQFF. The CDR3 DNA reads as TGTGCCAGCAGTGATTGGGGCTTGAGTGACAATGAGCAGTTCTTC.